Listed below are T cell receptor beta chains from one sample, sequenced in a study of shared clonotypes between healthy human individuals. The assay was immunoSEQ multiplex PCR, and TCRdb's table has in-frame clones only and misses some. Of around 530,000 clones listed, around 80% are singletons. Sequencing was performed on PBMCs. The receptors were sampled from a woman aged 40 to 50 in good health. Some clones in this sample may be carry-over from other donors' samples. Both conserved end residues are part of each CDR3. The D gene is left open where the match is weak. The size entry is marked missing in some rows and otherwise reads once, few, many or a size class.

J	length	V	size	D	DNA	CDR3
TRBJ2-5	14	TRBV5-6	once	.	TGTGCCAGCCAAGTGATCGGGGACCAAGAGACCCAGTACTTC	CASQVIGDQETQYF
TRBJ1-4	17	TRBV28	.	TRBD1	TGTGCCAGCAGTTCTCCTAACGCGGGACAGGGATATGAAAAACTGTTTTTT	CASSSPNAGQGYEKLFF
TRBJ1-4	15	TRBV14	.	.	TGTGCCAGCAGCGCCGACAGTCCAGTGGTAGGAAAACTGTTTTTT	CASSADSPVVGKLFF
TRBJ2-5	15	TRBV7-8	.	.	TGTGCCAGCAGCGGACCGGACGGGTATTCAGAGACCCAGTACTTC	CASSGPDGYSETQYF
TRBJ2-2	12	TRBV7-9	few	.	TGTGCCAGCAGCTCGTCAACCGGGGAGCTGTTTTTT	CASSSSTGELFF
TRBJ1-2	15	TRBV5-8	.	.	TGTGCCAGCGGCTTGACACAGCTACCTAACTATGGCTACACCTTC	CASGLTQLPNYGYTF
TRBJ2-6	14	TRBV19	.	.	TGTGCCAGTAGTATCCAGGGTGGGGCCAACGTCCTGACTTTC	CASSIQGGANVLTF
TRBJ2-5	13	TRBV6-5	.	.	TGTGCCAGCAGTTACTCTAGGAGGGAGACCCAGTACTTC	CASSYSRRETQYF
TRBJ2-7	16	TRBV7-9	.	.	TGTGCCAGCAGCATCCTCGGACAAGGGCTGGCGTACGAGCAGTACTTC	CASSILGQGLAYEQYF
TRBJ1-3	14	TRBV2	few	.	TGTGCCAGCAGTAAACCGAGCTCTGGAAACACCATATATTTT	CASSKPSSGNTIYF
TRBJ1-4	13	TRBV6-1	.	TRBD1	TGTGCCACCCGGGACAGCAGGAATGAAAAACTGTTTTTT	CATRDSRNEKLFF
TRBJ1-2	12	TRBV10-3	.	.	TGTGCCAGCAGTGAGGGTAACTATGGCTACACCTTC	CASSEGNYGYTF
TRBJ2-2	16	TRBV6-4	.	TRBD1	TGTGCCAGCAGTTCCACCGGGACAGGGGTATCCGGGGAGCTGTTTTTT	CASSSTGTGVSGELFF
TRBJ2-1	15	TRBV28	.	TRBD1	TGTGCCAGCAGTTTACGGCAGGGGGCGCGCAATGAGCAGTTCTTC	CASSLRQGARNEQFF
TRBJ1-5	13	TRBV6-4	.	.	TGTGCCAGCAGTGAAACAGTCAATCAGCCCCAGCATTTT	CASSETVNQPQHF
TRBJ2-7	15	TRBV6-6	.	TRBD1	TGTGCCAGCAGTTACGGGGGACAGGGGTTCTACGAGCAGTACTTC	CASSYGGQGFYEQYF
TRBJ1-2	14	TRBV7-9	few	TRBD1	TGTGCCAGCAGCTGGCAAACAGGGGACGATGGCTACACCTTC	CASSWQTGDDGYTF
TRBJ1-5	13	TRBV15	.	.	TGTGCTACCAGCAGGGACACAAACCAGCCCCAGCATTTT	CATSRDTNQPQHF
TRBJ2-1	17	TRBV29-1	once	TRBD2	TGCAGCGTTTATGGACTAGCGGGAAAAAGCTCCTACAATGAGCAGTTCTTC	CSVYGLAGKSSYNEQFF
TRBJ2-7	16	TRBV7-8	many	TRBD2	TGTGCCAGCAGCTTGCCGACTAGCGGGCTACTTTTCGAGCAGTACTTC	CASSLPTSGLLFEQYF
TRBJ2-5	14	TRBV28	.	.	TGTGCCAGCAGACGGGGCCCTTTTCCAGAGACCCAGTACTTC	CASRRGPFPETQYF
TRBJ2-2	14	TRBV18	once	TRBD1	TGTGCCAGCTCACGGGCAGGGGGCACCGGGGAGCTGTTTTTT	CASSRAGGTGELFF
TRBJ2-6	16	TRBV7-9	.	.	TGTGCCAGCAGCTTAGGAGGGACCTATGGGGCCAACGTCCTGACTTTC	CASSLGGTYGANVLTF
TRBJ2-5	14	TRBV7-9	.	.	TGTGCCAGCAGCTTTGAGGTCTCGGGGGAGACCCAGTACTTC	CASSFEVSGETQYF
TRBJ2-5	17	TRBV4-2	.	TRBD2	TGTGCCAGCAGCCCTCGGACTAGCGGGAGGCCGGGAGAGACCCAGTACTTC	CASSPRTSGRPGETQYF
TRBJ2-1	13	TRBV30	.	TRBD1	TGTGCCTGTCCCCGGGACAGGGGGAATGAGCAGTTCTTC	CACPRDRGNEQFF
TRBJ1-1	14	TRBV7-2	.	TRBD1	TGTGCCAGCAGCGAGGACAGGGTGAACACTGAAGCTTTCTTT	CASSEDRVNTEAFF
TRBJ2-5	12	TRBV7-9	.	.	TGTGCCAGCAGCCCATCGGGGGAGACCCAGTACTTC	CASSPSGETQYF
TRBJ2-1	14	TRBV28	.	TRBD1	TGTGCCAGCAGCCTGGGGGACAGACACAATGAGCAGTTCTTC	CASSLGDRHNEQFF
TRBJ2-7	12	TRBV5-4	once	.	TGTGCCAGCAGCGTTGAGACGGGACTTAAGTACTTC	CASSVETGLKYF
TRBJ1-3	15	TRBV19	.	.	TGTGCCAGTAGTATTGCAGGGACGGATGGAAACACCATATATTTT	CASSIAGTDGNTIYF
TRBJ2-1	15	TRBV6-5	.	.	TGTGCCAGCAGTTACGGGTGGGTCTCCTACAATGAGCAGTTCTTC	CASSYGWVSYNEQFF
TRBJ2-1	13	TRBV19	once	.	TGTGCCAGTAGTATAGAGCGAGGGGGTGAGCAGTTCTTC	CASSIERGGEQFF
TRBJ2-5	14	TRBV11-2	.	.	TGTGCCAGCGAGGGGCAGGGCTTAGAGGAGACCCAGTACTTC	CASEGQGLEETQYF
TRBJ2-7	13	TRBV2	few	.	TGTGCCAGCAGTGAAGGGACGATCTACGAGCAGTACTTC	CASSEGTIYEQYF
TRBJ2-3	16	TRBV28	.	TRBD1	TGTGCCAGCAGTTTACGGACAGGGTACAGGACAGATACGCAGTATTTT	CASSLRTGYRTDTQYF
TRBJ2-2	14	TRBV7-9	.	.	TGTGCCAGCAGCGTAGAGGGGACCGCGGGGGAGCTGTTTTTT	CASSVEGTAGELFF
TRBJ2-3	15	TRBV7-2	many	.	TGTGCCAGCAGCTTAGCGGCGCGGAGCACAGATACGCAGTATTTT	CASSLAARSTDTQYF
TRBJ2-5	13	TRBV28	once	.	TGTGCCAGCAGTTTCCAGGGGAGGGAGACCCAGTACTTC	CASSFQGRETQYF
TRBJ2-7	17	TRBV7-2	.	TRBD2	TGTGCCAGCAGCTTACTCCAGACTAGCGGGAACTCCTACGAGCAGTACTTC	CASSLLQTSGNSYEQYF
TRBJ1-1	16	TRBV7-6	.	.	TGTGCCAGCAGCCCACAGGGTGGCTTTACCCCTACTGAAGCTTTCTTT	CASSPQGGFTPTEAFF
TRBJ1-3	16	TRBV19	.	TRBD1	TGTGCCAGTAGTACCGGGACAGTTTTCTCTGGAAACACCATATATTTT	CASSTGTVFSGNTIYF
TRBJ1-3	15	TRBV5-4	once	TRBD1	TGTGCCAGCAGCATCGGACAGGGGAGGGGAAACACCATATATTTT	CASSIGQGRGNTIYF
TRBJ2-7	14	TRBV7-2	.	TRBD2	TGTGCCAGCAGCGGGGGACTAGCGAGCCACGAGCAGTACTTC	CASSGGLASHEQYF
TRBJ2-3	15	TRBV2	.	TRBD2	TGTGCCAGCAGTTGGACTAGCGGGGCAGCAGATACGCAGTATTTT	CASSWTSGAADTQYF